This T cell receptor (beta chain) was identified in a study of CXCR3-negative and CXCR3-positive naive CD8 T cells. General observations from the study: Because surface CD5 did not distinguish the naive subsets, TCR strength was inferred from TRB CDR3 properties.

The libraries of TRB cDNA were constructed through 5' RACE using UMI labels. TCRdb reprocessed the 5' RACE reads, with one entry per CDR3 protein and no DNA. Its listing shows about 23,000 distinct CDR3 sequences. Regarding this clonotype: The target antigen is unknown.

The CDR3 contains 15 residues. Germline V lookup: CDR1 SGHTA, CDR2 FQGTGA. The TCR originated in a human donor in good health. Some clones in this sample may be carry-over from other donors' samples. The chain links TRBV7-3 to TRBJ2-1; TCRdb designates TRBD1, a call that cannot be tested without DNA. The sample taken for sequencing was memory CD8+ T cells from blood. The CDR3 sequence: CASSQTVIKGSEQFF.